Below are 25 T cell receptor beta chains sequenced from a single sample in a study of PD-1 blockade in classical Hodgkin lymphoma. The assay was immunoSEQ multiplex PCR, and TCRdb's table has in-frame clones only and misses some. Of some 100,000 clones in the sample, roughly 90% are singletons; the top ten hold under 8.5%. There was relapse after autologous stem cell transplantation in every patient, and there was variation in brentuximab vedotin exposure. Sequenced here: peripheral blood mononuclear cells (PBMCs), sampled before the second cycle of nivolumab. The receptors here all came from a human donor with classical Hodgkin lymphoma.

The CDR3 here is CSAEGGNGGNTIYF. The DNA of the CDR3 is TGCAGCGCCGAGGGGGGAAACGGTGGAAACACCATATATTTT. The chain links TRBV29-1 to TRBJ1-3; a possible D gene is TRBD1 (6 bases). The CDR3 covers 14 residues. Germline V CDR1 and CDR2: SQVTM, ANQGSEA. The ends were cut back, 7 bases at V and 3 bases at J, with 16 bases in the middle. Full variable domain (rest looked up from reference TRBV29-1 and TRBJ1-3): SAVISQKPSRDICQRGTSLTIQCQVDSQVTMMFWYRQQPGQSLTLIATANQGSEATYESGFVIDKFPISRPNLTFSTLTVSNMSPEDSSIYLCSAEGGNGGNTIYFGEGSWLTVV.

The chain recombines TRBV7-2 with TRBJ2-7; D gene uncertain. The V and J ends lost 1 base and 4 bases respectively, with 8 bases between them. There are 13 residues in the CDR3. From germline, CDR1 is SGHTA and CDR2 FQGNSA. In nucleotides, the CDR3 is TGTGCCAGCAGCTTAGTAGACGGGTACGAGCAGTACTTC. Translation gives CASSLVDGYEQYF.

The J gene is TRBJ1-2, the V gene TRBV7-2, with a weak D call TRBD1 (5 bases). The germline CDR1 and CDR2 sequences are SGHTA and FQGNSA. CDR3 length: 15 residues. Trimming took 5 bases from V and 4 from J, leaving 17 bases between them. The CDR3 sequence is CASSPELFTGYGYTF. In DNA form, the CDR3 reads TGTGCCAGCAGCCCCGAGCTATTCACAGGCTATGGCTACACCTTC.

This clone was picked up one time. This chain connects TRBV19 to TRBJ1-5; D is possibly TRBD1 (5 bases). Germline CDR1 and CDR2: LNHDA and SQIVND (reference sequence). CDR3 size: 14 residues. The V and J ends lost 2 bases and 6 bases respectively, with 11 bases between them. As DNA, the CDR3 is TGTGCCAGTAGTATACCGCAGGGCCTTCAGCCCCAGCATTTT. Its translation is CASSIPQGLQPQHF. Using reference TRBV19 and TRBJ1-5 for the parts outside the CDR3, the full variable domain is DGGITQSPKYLFRKEGQNVTLSCEQNLNHDAMYWYRQDPGQGLRLIYYSQIVNDFQKGDIAEGYSVSREKKESFPLTVTSAQKNPTAFYLCASSIPQGLQPQHFGDGTRLSIL.

The chain has TRBV2 and TRBJ2-7; D is perhaps TRBD2 (6 bases). CDR3 length equals 15 residues. Between the trimmed V and J ends, which lost 3 bases and 4 bases, there was a span of 16 bases. Germline V lookup: CDR1 SNHLY, CDR2 FYNNEI. This chain's CDR3 is CASSERGLRIYEQYF. The CDR3 DNA follows: TGTGCCAGCAGTGAGAGGGGACTGAGAATTTACGAGCAGTACTTC.

The chain employs TRBV5-8 and TRBJ1-5; D may be TRBD1 (5 bases). Trimming stripped 2 bases from V and 3 bases from J, with 9 bases between. This CDR3 comprises 14 residues. In germline, CDR1 is SGHTS, CDR2 YDEGEE. The CDR3 loop is CASSFVQVNQPQHF. The DNA for the CDR3 is TGTGCCAGCAGCTTTGTACAGGTCAATCAGCCCCAGCATTTT. The full variable domain, rest sourced from reference TRBV5-8 and TRBJ1-5, is EAGVTQSPTHLIKTRGQQATLRCSPISGHTSVYWYQQALGLGLQFLLWYDEGEERNRGNFPPRFSGRQFPNYSSELNVNALELEDSALYLCASSFVQVNQPQHFGDGTRLSIL.

This chain links TRBV29-1 with TRBJ1-3; D is uncertain. CDR3 size: 11 residues. The V gene lost 6 bases and the J gene lost 4 bases, with 7 bases spanning the gap. CDR1 is SQVTM, CDR2 ANQGSEA, per germline. CDR3 loop: CSVTLGNTIYF. CDR3 coding DNA: TGCAGCGTCACTTTGGGAAACACCATATATTTT.

The CDR3 sequence: CASSSPQGANEKLFF. In nucleotides, the CDR3 is TGTGCCAGCAGTTCCCCACAGGGGGCTAATGAAAAACTGTTTTTT. The V gene is TRBV28, the J gene TRBJ1-4, with 8 bases identical to TRBD1. Trimming removed 4 bases from V and 3 bases from J; junction bases left unmatched: 4. Germline-derived CDR1 and CDR2 are MDHEN and SYDVKM. The CDR3 consists of 15 residues.

The chain has TRBV7-2 and TRBJ2-1, with 11 bases matching TRBD2. The CDR3 is made up of 16 amino acids. The trim removed 5 bases at V and 7 bases at J, leaving 10 bases unmatched. In germline, CDR1 is SGHTA, CDR2 FQGNSA. The CDR3 DNA reads TGTGCCAGCAGCCCAGATAGCGGGGGGGCAATAAATGAGCAGTTCTTC. Its translation is CASSPDSGGAINEQFF.

CDR3 coding DNA: TGTGCCAGCAGCTTAGCACGGGGGGGAGACACAGATACGCAGTATTTT. It translates to CASSLARGGDTDTQYF. V usage is TRBV13 and J usage is TRBJ2-3; 8 nucleotides agree with TRBD2. Germline lookup yields CDR1 PRHDT and CDR2 FYEKMQ (reference sequence). After removal of 1 base from V and 2 bases from J, the junction contained 5 bases not matched to a gene. The CDR3 consists of 16 residues.

This sequence joins TRBV15 and TRBJ1-1, with D hard to call. Per germline, CDR1 LNHNV and CDR2 YYDKDF (reference sequence). The CDR3 consists of 14 residues. The V and J ends lost 3 bases and 4 bases respectively, with 12 bases between them. CDR3 amino acids: CATSRHGLSTEAFF. For the CDR3, the DNA is TGTGCCACCAGCAGGCACGGGTTGAGCACTGAAGCTTTCTTT.

The chain links TRBV6-5 to TRBJ2-7; D assignment may be TRBD1 or TRBD2 (5 bases each). The V gene's germline CDR1 is MNHEY and CDR2 SVGAGI. The CDR3 spans 15 residues. Deletions cut 0 bases from V and 3 bases from J, with 12 bases between. The CDR3 loop is CASSYSGRENYEQYF. CDR3 DNA: TGTGCCAGCAGTTACTCGGGACGCGAGAACTACGAGCAGTACTTC.

The chain joins TRBV20-1 to TRBJ2-1; D uncertain. This CDR3 comprises 8 residues. CDR1 is DFQATT and CDR2 is SNEGSKA in the germline V gene (reference sequence). Trimming left V 8 bases short and J 12 bases short, with 8 bases between. CDR3 protein: CSLAGQFF. CDR3 nucleotide sequence: TGCAGTTTGGCAGGGCAGTTCTTC.

The chain links TRBV5-6 to TRBJ2-7; TRBD1 is a possible D gene (7 bases). From germline, CDR1 is SGHDT and CDR2 YYEEEE. The CDR3 has 14 residues. Trimming cost V 7 bases and J 4 bases, with 18 bases left between them. CDR3 nucleotide sequence: TGTGCCAGCGCCCCGGACAGGAGGGTTTACGAGCAGTACTTC. As protein: CASAPDRRVYEQYF.

This clone rates as medium-sized. V usage is TRBV7-8 and J usage is TRBJ1-5, with D possibly TRBD1 on 6 matching bases. Germline loops: CDR1 SGHVS, CDR2 FQNEAQ. Trimming stripped 1 base from V and 3 bases from J, with 7 bases between. This CDR3 has 14 amino acids. Written as DNA, the CDR3 is TGTGCCAGCAGCTTAGGGACAGACAATCAGCCCCAGCATTTT. This sequence encodes CASSLGTDNQPQHF.

This clone has a handful of counts. The chain carries TRBV5-1 and TRBJ1-6, with a tentative D call TRBD1 (5 bases). The germline gives CDR1 SGHRS, CDR2 YFSETQ. Trimming removed 1 base at V and 7 bases at J, with 15 bases between. The CDR3 is 16 residues long. The CDR3 region is CASSLMGGTRNSPLHF. The CDR3 nucleotides read TGCGCCAGCAGCTTGATGGGGGGTACACGGAATTCACCCCTCCACTTT.

V and J are TRBV6-1 and TRBJ2-7; D tentatively fits TRBD1 or TRBD2 (6 bases each). Germline lookup yields CDR1 MNHNS and CDR2 SASEGT. V lost 6 bases to trimming and J lost 2 bases, with 17 bases between them. The CDR3 totals 15 residues. Here the CDR3 reads CASRNGGTPTYEQYF. The DNA of the CDR3 is TGTGCCAGCAGGAATGGGGGGACACCTACCTACGAGCAGTACTTC.

This clone was recorded once. The V gene is TRBV30, the J gene TRBJ1-1; 7 bases are shared with TRBD1. Unmatched junction bases numbered 17, after V lost 4 bases and J lost 0 bases. CDR1 and CDR2 from the germline V gene are GTSNPN and SVGIG (reference sequence). The CDR3 is 18 residues long. Here the CDR3 DNA reads TGTGCCTGGACCAAGGTGAGGACAGGAATAGACATGAACACTGAAGCTTTCTTT. Translation: CAWTKVRTGIDMNTEAFF.

This chain uses TRBV5-5 with TRBJ1-1, with a tentative D call TRBD1 (6 bases). The length of the CDR3 is 14 residues. Trimming removed 6 bases at V and 4 bases at J, with 16 bases between. Germline CDR1 SGHKS, CDR2 YYEKEE (reference sequence). CDR3 DNA sequence: TGTGCCAGCATCCCACAGGGCGGGGGCACTGAAGCTTTCTTT. It is translated as CASIPQGGGTEAFF. The whole variable domain, filled in from reference TRBV5-5 and TRBJ1-1, reads DAGVTQSPTHLIKTRGQQVTLRCSPISGHKSVSWYQQVLGQGPQFIFQYYEKEERGRGNFPDRFSARQFPNYSSELNVNALLLGDSALYLCASIPQGGGTEAFFGQGTRLTVV.

CDR3: CASSPVEGTNTEAFF. Written as DNA, the CDR3 is TGTGCCAGCTCACCCGTCGAAGGGACGAACACTGAAGCTTTCTTT. The chain employs TRBV18 and TRBJ1-1, with D tentatively TRBD1 (5 bases). V was clipped by 3 bases and J by 1 base, with 12 bases between them. The CDR3 contains 15 residues. CDR1 and CDR2 from the germline V gene are KGHSH and LQKENI.

The chain links TRBV19 to TRBJ2-7; 9 nucleotides line up with TRBD1. The length of the CDR3 is 14 residues. V dropped 5 bases and J dropped 5; count of bases not matched to a gene: 7. Germline lookup yields CDR1 LNHDA and CDR2 SQIVND (reference sequence). CDR3 bases: TGTGCCAGTAGTTTGGGACAGGGTTATGACGAGCAGTACTTC. This translates into CASSLGQGYDEQYF.

The chain couples TRBV19 to TRBJ2-5; D perhaps matches TRBD1 (6 bases). The CDR3 has 14 amino acids. CDR1 is LNHDA, CDR2 SQIVND, per germline (reference sequence). The V gene lost 1 base and the J gene lost 2 bases, with 8 bases spanning the gap. The DNA for the CDR3 is TGTGCCAGTAGTATAGCAACAGGGCAAGAGACCCAGTACTTC. Its translation is CASSIATGQETQYF.

The V and J genes are TRBV10-3 and TRBJ1-1; no clear D. The CDR3 extends over 13 amino acids. The V end lost 7 bases, the J end lost 1 base, and 10 bases lay between the germline ends. Looked up from germline, CDR1 is ENHRY and CDR2 is SYGVKD. The CDR3 sequence is CAITFQPNTEAFF. CDR3 nucleotide sequence: TGTGCCATCACCTTCCAGCCGAACACTGAAGCTTTCTTT.

J is TRBJ1-1 and V is TRBV30; D not certain. Germline V gene lookup returns CDR1 GTSNPN and CDR2 SVGIG (reference sequence). Trimming left V 5 bases short and J 0 bases short, with 7 bases between. The CDR3 has 12 amino acids. The CDR3: CAWGRLNTEAFF. In DNA, the CDR3 is TGTGCCTGGGGCAGGTTGAACACTGAAGCTTTCTTT.

The chain combines TRBV5-6 with TRBJ2-2, with 12 bases that match TRBD1. Germline V CDR1 and CDR2: SGHDT, YYEEEE. The CDR3 totals 16 residues. J was trimmed by 7 bases and V by 4 bases; bases with no gene match: 8. This chain's CDR3 is CASSPGTGGASGELFF. The CDR3 coding sequence is TGTGCCAGCAGCCCTGGGACAGGGGGCGCGAGCGGGGAGCTGTTTTTT.